These 16 T cell receptor beta chains share one sample of origin, sequenced in a study of human T cells and chemical hapten exposure. As for time point: healthy volunteer bleed at 2 weeks. Extraction yielded total RNA from whole blood (unfractionated). TCRdb reanalysed the RACE reads using MiXCR and keeps one entry per CDR3 protein. The table has tens of thousands of distinct CDR3 sequences, about 7.7% seen once. Input material: whole blood. These receptors were taken from a human donor in good health. Some clones in this sample may be carry-over from other donors' samples.

This clonotype occurred many times. The V gene is TRBV19, the J gene TRBJ1-5, with a possible D match to TRBD1 (5 bases). The V end lost 4 bases, the J end lost 9 bases, and 10 bases lay between the germline ends. CDR1 is LNHDA and CDR2 is SQIVND in the germline V gene (reference sequence). The CDR3 loop spans 12 amino acids. The CDR3 loop reads CASSREGRPQHF. Written as DNA, the CDR3 is TGTGCCAGTAGTAGAGAGGGGCGGCCCCAGCATTTT.

This clonotype was counted only a few times. The chain is built from TRBV15 and TRBJ2-5; 10 bases map to TRBD2. The ends lost 1 base at V and 3 bases at J; junction bases unmatched: 8. Germline V gene sequence: CDR1 LNHNV, CDR2 YYDKDF (reference sequence). The CDR3 sequence is 17 residues long. The DNA of the CDR3 is TGTGCCACCAGCAGAGTTGGACTAGCGGAAAAAAAAGAGACCCAGTACTTC. It is translated as CATSRVGLAEKKETQYF.

This clonotype was counted a few times. V gene TRBV20-1 combines with J gene TRBJ1-2; 9 bases line up with TRBD1. Germline V gene sequence: CDR1 DFQATT, CDR2 SNEGSKA (reference sequence). V lost 3 bases and J lost 2; bases outside the gene matches: 13. The CDR3 is 17 residues long. CDR3: CSASPGQGSPVNYGYTF. Here the CDR3 DNA reads TGCAGTGCTAGCCCAGGACAGGGGAGCCCTGTAAACTATGGCTACACCTTC.

The V and J genes are TRBV20-1 and TRBJ2-3; D is ambiguous. CDR3 length equals 13 residues. The V gene lost 8 bases and the J gene lost 4 bases, with 16 bases spanning the gap. Looked up from germline, CDR1 is DFQATT and CDR2 is SNEGSKA (reference sequence). CDR3 loop: CSPGRGGSDTQYF. The CDR3 DNA sequence: TGCAGTCCCGGTCGTGGCGGCTCAGATACGCAGTATTTT.

Many counts were recorded for this clonotype. The J gene is TRBJ2-1, the V gene TRBV6-2 or TRBV6-3; the match to TRBD2 covers 8 bases. The CDR3 is made up of 15 amino acids. V was pared by 2 bases and J by 4 bases, with 4 bases of the junction left unmatched. Germline CDR1 reads MNHEY; CDR2 reads SVGEGT. CDR3 loop: CASSYQRGPYNEQFF. DNA of the CDR3: TGTGCCAGCAGTTACCAGCGGGGGCCTTACAATGAGCAGTTCTTC.

The chain carries TRBV7-9 and TRBJ1-5; a possible D gene is TRBD1 (6 bases). From germline, CDR1 is SEHNR and CDR2 FQNEAQ (reference sequence). Trimming pared 4 bases from V and 11 bases from J, leaving 15 bases between. The CDR3 length is 13 residues. CDR3 amino acids: CASSSQSGAAQHF. The CDR3 region has the DNA TGTGCCAGCAGCTCCCAATCAGGGGCTGCCCAGCATTTT.

The sample holds a few counts of this clonotype. The chain is built from TRBV27 and TRBJ2-6; D perhaps matches TRBD2 (5 bases). The V gene's germline CDR1 is MNHEY and CDR2 SMNVEV (reference sequence). V was trimmed by 5 bases and J by 0 bases, leaving 17 bases between them. The CDR3 is 18 residues long. The CDR3 spells CASSPGIGSASGANVLTF. CDR3 in DNA: TGTGCCAGCAGTCCCGGGATAGGGTCTGCCTCTGGGGCCAACGTCCTGACTTTC.

There are a few counts of this clonotype. This chain joins TRBV20-1 and TRBJ2-1, with TRBD2 matching 8 bases. Germline CDR1 is DFQATT and CDR2 is SNEGSKA (reference sequence). The CDR3 runs 15 residues. Trimming took 0 bases from V and 9 from J; bases not matched to a gene: 10. The DNA for the CDR3 is TGCAGTGCTAGAGATTTAGTGGCGGGAGGCAGTGAGCAGTTCTTC. Translation: CSARDLVAGGSEQFF.

This clonotype was observed at least ten times. The V call is TRBV5-5, the J call TRBJ2-1, with TRBD2 matching 8 bases. V was clipped by 2 bases and J by 7 bases; unmatched bases: 5. CDR3 size: 14 residues. Per the germline V gene, CDR1 is SGHKS and CDR2 is YYEKEE (reference sequence). This CDR3 reads CASSLRTSRNEQFF. The CDR3 DNA reads as TGTGCCAGCAGCTTACGGACTAGCAGGAATGAGCAGTTCTTC. Complete variable domain (other parts from reference TRBV5-5 and TRBJ2-1): DAGVTQSPTHLIKTRGQQVTLRCSPISGHKSVSWYQQVLGQGPQFIFQYYEKEERGRGNFPDRFSARQFPNYSSELNVNALLLGDSALYLCASSLRTSRNEQFFGPGTRLTVL.

This clonotype was detected many times. The genes are TRBV7-9 and TRBJ2-3; 10 nucleotides agree with TRBD2. The CDR3 runs 16 residues. Germline-derived CDR1 and CDR2 are SEHNR and FQNEAQ (reference sequence). The J segment lost 5 bases and the V segment lost 5 bases, leaving 10 bases of the junction unmatched. The DNA for the CDR3 is TGTGCCAGCAGCCCAACTAGCGGGATTGGGGGAGATACGCAGTATTTT. Protein sequence: CASSPTSGIGGDTQYF.

The V gene is TRBV30, the J gene TRBJ2-6, with D perhaps matching TRBD1 (6 bases). Trimming left V 0 bases short and J 4 bases short, with 13 bases between. CDR3 size: 16 residues. Germline V gene lookup returns CDR1 GTSNPN and CDR2 SVGIG (reference sequence). CDR3 in amino acids: CAWSVDSFLGANVLTF. CDR3 DNA sequence: TGTGCCTGGAGTGTGGACAGCTTCCTCGGGGCCAACGTCCTGACTTTC.

This clonotype showed up just a few times. J is TRBJ1-2 and V is TRBV6-5; no reliable D call. The CDR3 sequence is 13 residues long. Germline CDR1 is MNHEY and CDR2 is SVGAGI. V lost 2 bases, J lost 2 bases, and 6 bases lay in between. The CDR3 spells CASSYRENYGYTF. The CDR3 nucleotides are TGTGCCAGCAGTTACAGGGAGAACTATGGCTACACCTTC.

This clonotype was detected many times. The chain recombines TRBV5-1 with TRBJ2-3; D is possibly TRBD1 (6 bases). This CDR3 comprises 15 residues. Germline V CDR1 and CDR2: SGHRS, YFSETQ. Trimming shortened V by 0 bases and J by 1 base, and 9 bases separated the two germline ends. CDR3 amino acids: CASSLDRVGTDTQYF. The CDR3 DNA is TGCGCCAGCAGCTTGGACAGGGTCGGCACAGATACGCAGTATTTT.

This clonotype was recorded a few times. V gene TRBV14 combines with J gene TRBJ2-2, with unresolved D. The germline V gene has CDR1 SGHDN and CDR2 FVKESK. This CDR3 has 13 residues. V lost 0 bases and J lost 6, with 5 bases in between. The CDR3 here is CASSQDDPGELFF. In DNA, the CDR3 is TGTGCCAGCAGCCAAGATGATCCCGGGGAGCTGTTTTTT.

This clonotype was seen at least ten times. This chain links TRBV28 with TRBJ2-7; 9 bases map to TRBD1. The CDR3 spans 14 residues. Germline assignment: CDR1 MDHEN and CDR2 SYDVKM. Germline trimming cut 6 bases from V and 0 bases from J; bases unmatched to any gene: 3. CDR3 protein: CASSRTGDSYEQYF. The CDR3 coding sequence is TGTGCCAGCAGCCGGACAGGGGACTCCTACGAGCAGTACTTC.

This rearrangement joins TRBV27 to TRBJ1-1; no clear D gene. Germline CDR1 reads MNHEY; CDR2 reads SMNVEV (reference sequence). The CDR3 length is 15 residues. Trimming took off 3 bases at V and 4 bases at J, with 15 bases between the two ends. The CDR3 is CASSFPGVKPTEAFF. The CDR3 DNA follows: TGTGCCAGCAGTTTCCCCGGGGTGAAGCCCACTGAAGCTTTCTTT.